The present T cell receptor (beta chain) was sequenced within a study of monozygotic twins with inflammatory bowel disease. The study's findings and limits: Reduced clonotype sharing with other individuals was observed in IBD patients relative to healthy twins, especially with disease activity.

About this clonotype itself: The antigen remains undetermined.

This CDR3 is built from 15 residues. Making cDNA involved eight separate reactions per sample. For each CDR3 protein, TCRdb gives one entry from its re-call of the 5' RACE reads, without DNA. The sample table sets out approximately 400,000 distinct CDR3 sequences. The clonotype comes from a human donor with ulcerative colitis or Crohn's disease, or a healthy co-twin of an affected twin (not recorded which). The rearrangement uses TRBV12-3 or TRBV12-4 and TRBJ2-1; TCRdb's assignment of TRBD1 cannot be checked, as there is no DNA. The sample was blood. The CDR3 protein is CASNTGAAGSNEQFF.